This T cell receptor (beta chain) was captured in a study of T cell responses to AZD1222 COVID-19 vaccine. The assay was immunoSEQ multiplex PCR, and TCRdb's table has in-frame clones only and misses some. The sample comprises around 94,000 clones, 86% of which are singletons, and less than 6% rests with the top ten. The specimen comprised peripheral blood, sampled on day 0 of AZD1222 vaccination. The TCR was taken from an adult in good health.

This CDR3 reads CAWSPGTGPGAFF. In nucleotides, the CDR3 is TGTGCCTGGAGCCCCGGGACAGGGCCTGGAGCTTTCTTT. This chain connects TRBV30 to TRBJ1-1, with TRBD1 matching 9 bases. Germline V gene data show CDR1 as GTSNPN and CDR2 as SVGIG (reference sequence). The CDR3 sequence is 13 residues long. The V segment lost 3 bases and the J segment 10 bases; nucleotides outside the gene matches: 9.